The text below deals with one TCR beta chain. These data come from a study of blood T cell repertoires in COVID-19. Study-level information: PBMCs, B-cell-depleted T cells, or T cells were the source of the cDNA or gDNA that made up the material.

CDR1 is GTSNPN, CDR2 SVGIG, per germline (reference sequence). With 7 bases clipped from V and 10 bases from J, the junction kept 10 bases outside the gene matches. This CDR3 comprises 15 residues. Study processing details: From reference gene primer amplification, estimates of nucleated cell counts were derived. Method: immunoSEQ multiplex PCR; TCRdb's copy keeps in-frame clones and lacks some. V and J calls and clone size are given by that table; D and trimming were obtained from the DNA. There are around 68,000 clones in the sample; 75% to 90% occur only once, and about 2.9% lies in the top ten. Sequencing was carried out using peripheral blood. The genes are TRBV30 and TRBJ2-1; TRBD2 matches 16 bases. This receptor was obtained from a man in his forties or fifties with acute or convalescent COVID-19. CDR3 region: CAFNKGLAGGGEQFF. The CDR3 DNA follows: TGTGCCTTCAACAAGGGACTAGCGGGAGGGGGGGAGCAGTTCTTC.